A single sample gave rise to the 5 T cell receptor beta chains below, sequenced in a study of blood T cells in healthy people across ages. Together with a sample-barcoded 5' primer, a J-beta primer mix was included in a second PCR lasting about 6 to 11 cycles. TCRdb called the 5' RACE reads again in MiXCR, with one record for every CDR3 protein. In the table there are around 500,000 distinct CDR3 sequences, around 27% of which are singletons. These data were also reused for a study on T cells of mothers and their children.

Input material: blood. These receptors were taken from a boy aged 2 to 9 in good health.

V usage is TRBV15 and J usage is TRBJ1-2; no firm D call. CDR3 length equals 16 residues. Trimming stripped 0 bases from V and 0 bases from J, with 11 bases between. Germline V CDR1 and CDR2: LNHNV, YYDKDF (reference sequence). The CDR3 DNA reads as TGTGCCACCAGCAGAGATGCGGGGATTACTAACTATGGCTACACCTTC. Amino acids: CATSRDAGITNYGYTF. Looking up the rest from reference TRBV15 and TRBJ1-2 gives the full variable domain: DAMVIQNPRYQVTQFGKPVTLSCSQTLNHNVMYWYQQKSSQAPKLLFHYYDKDFNNEADTPDNFQSRRPNTSFCFLDIRSPGLGDTAMYLCATSRDAGITNYGYTFGSGTRLTVV.

A few counts support this clonotype. The chain carries TRBV12-5 and TRBJ2-3, with 8 bases identical to TRBD2. Looked up from germline, CDR1 is LGHNT and CDR2 is FRNRAP. The CDR3 is 15 amino acids. Losses at the gene ends were 5 bases for V and 4 bases for J; bases not matched to a gene: 8. The CDR3 loop reads CASGRGSGGSDTQYF. Written as DNA, the CDR3 is TGTGCTAGTGGTAGGGGAAGCGGGGGATCAGATACGCAGTATTTT.

The chain recombines TRBV20-1 with TRBJ2-5; 10 bases fit TRBD2. V shed 6 bases and J 0 bases; nucleotides not matched to a gene: 7. Germline V gene lookup returns CDR1 DFQATT and CDR2 SNEGSKA (reference sequence). This CDR3 contains 15 residues. The CDR3 is CSAERGGMYQETQYF. CDR3 sequence (DNA): TGCAGTGCCGAGCGGGGGGGAATGTACCAAGAGACCCAGTACTTC.

The chain recombines TRBV5-6 with TRBJ2-7; a weak D match, TRBD1 (6 bases). Germline CDR1 is SGHDT and CDR2 is YYEEEE. This CDR3 region has 13 residues. The ends were cut back, 3 bases at V and 10 bases at J, with 17 bases in the middle. The CDR3 coding sequence is TGTGCCAGCAGCTCAGAGAACAGGGACCTACAGTACTTC. Its translation: CASSSENRDLQYF.

The chain has TRBV7-9 and TRBJ2-3, with D tentatively TRBD1 (6 bases). Germline assignment: CDR1 SEHNR and CDR2 FQNEAQ (reference sequence). The V end was cut by 5 bases, the J end by 4 bases, with 10 bases between. The CDR3 consists of 13 residues. CDR3 amino acids: CASSTWTADTQYF. In nucleotides, the CDR3 is TGTGCCAGCAGCACCTGGACAGCAGATACGCAGTATTTT. The variable domain in full, with the rest retrieved from reference TRBV7-9 and TRBJ2-3, is DTGVSQNPRHKITKRGQNVTFRCDPISEHNRLYWYRQTLGQGPEFLTYFQNEAQLEKSRLLSDRFSAERPKGSFSTLEIQRTEQGDSAMYLCASSTWTADTQYFGPGTRLTVL.